This T cell receptor (beta chain) was retrieved from a study of blood T cell repertoires in COVID-19. This CDR3 contains 13 residues. The V gene's germline CDR1 is SGHDN and CDR2 FVKESK. With 4 bases clipped from V and 3 bases from J, the junction kept 2 bases outside the gene matches. Some clones are missing from TCRdb's copy, which holds only in-frame ones; the method was immunoSEQ multiplex PCR. The profile shows 150,000 to 190,000 clones, about 88% of them singletons. The sequencing sample was made of peripheral blood. The chain is built from TRBV14 and TRBJ1-2, with TRBD1 identical over 7 bases. This receptor was obtained from a woman aged 55-70 years with COVID-19, enrolled during active disease. The CDR3 region is CASSLTGHYGYTF. CDR3 DNA sequence: TGTGCCAGCAGCCTGACAGGGCACTATGGCTACACCTTC.